One sample yielded the 20 T cell receptor beta chains listed below, sequenced in a study of blood T cell repertoires in COVID-19. Sequencing was performed with immunoSEQ multiplex PCR; in TCRdb, only in-frame clones are kept and a portion is missing. Of hundreds of thousands of clones in the sample, about nine tenths are singletons; the top ten hold 1.5%. Sequencing input: peripheral blood. These receptors were obtained from a woman aged 40-49 years who had recovered from COVID-19.

The genes are TRBV28 and TRBJ1-4, with TRBD1 identical over 8 bases. The CDR3 totals 14 residues. CDR1 and CDR2 (germline): MDHEN, SYDVKM. The J segment lost 7 bases and the V segment lost 5 bases, leaving 6 bases of the junction unmatched. CDR3 loop: CASSTGTGREKLFF. Written as DNA, the CDR3 is TGTGCCAGCAGTACCGGGACAGGACGTGAAAAACTGTTTTTT.

The rearrangement joins TRBV3-1 (or the pseudogene TRBV3-2) to TRBJ1-6; possibly TRBD1 for D (6 bases). CDR1 is LGHDT, CDR2 YNNKEL, per germline (reference sequence). Between the trimmed V and J ends, which lost 2 bases and 10 bases, there was a span of 9 bases. The CDR3 covers 13 residues. In DNA, the CDR3 is TGTGCCAGCAGCCAAAGCACAGGGTCACCCCTCCACTTT. Its protein product is CASSQSTGSPLHF.

The chain employs TRBV7-6 and TRBJ1-5; tentatively, D is TRBD1 (5 bases). Trimming left V 7 bases short and J 0 bases short, with 19 bases between. Germline V CDR1 and CDR2: SGHVS, FNYEAQ. The CDR3 sequence is 17 residues long. The DNA of the CDR3 is TGTGCCAGCACCTTTCGTCGACAGAATTATAGCAATCAGCCCCAGCATTTT. Translation gives CASTFRRQNYSNQPQHF.

This clone was observed a handful of times. The J gene is TRBJ2-7, the V gene TRBV7-3, with D perhaps TRBD2 (5 bases). Trimming removed 1 base from V and 10 bases from J, with 17 bases in between. Germline CDR1 and CDR2: SGHTA and FQGTGA. The CDR3 contains 14 residues. CDR3 DNA: TGTGCCAGCAGCTTAAATGGGCGGGCAGAACTACAGTACTTC. This encodes CASSLNGRAELQYF.

V and J are TRBV2 and TRBJ1-1; no clear D gene. The CDR3 runs to 13 residues. With 7 bases removed from V and 0 bases from J, the gap between germline ends came to 9 bases. In germline, CDR1 is SNHLY, CDR2 FYNNEI. The CDR3 protein is CASKGLMNTEAFF. The CDR3 coding sequence is TGTGCCAGCAAAGGACTCATGAACACTGAAGCTTTCTTT.

This chain uses TRBV7-6 with TRBJ2-3; D is perhaps TRBD2 (7 bases). CDR3 size: 16 residues. Looked up from germline, CDR1 is SGHVS and CDR2 is FNYEAQ. V was shortened by 5 bases and J by 0 bases, with 15 bases between the two germline ends. CDR3 amino acids: CASSPLGGGSTDTQYF. CDR3 DNA sequence: TGTGCCAGCAGCCCTCTTGGGGGGGGCAGCACAGATACGCAGTATTTT.

The chain combines TRBV6-1 with TRBJ2-7; D uncertain. Per germline, CDR1 MNHNS and CDR2 SASEGT. CDR3 length: 13 residues. V dropped 1 base and J dropped 5 bases, with 9 bases sitting between them. The CDR3 is CASSEVVVNEQYF. Written as DNA, the CDR3 is TGTGCCAGCAGTGAAGTAGTTGTTAACGAGCAGTACTTC.

V gene TRBV4-1 combines with J gene TRBJ2-2; 8 nucleotides line up with TRBD2. This CDR3 region has 18 residues. Germline V gives CDR1 MGHRA, CDR2 YSYEKL. Germline trimming cut 4 bases from V and 4 bases from J; bases unmatched to any gene: 14. The DNA for the CDR3 is TGCGCCAGCAGCCGAAGAAGGGGTGGTAGCGGGACCACCGGGGAGCTGTTTTTT. Its translation is CASSRRRGGSGTTGELFF.

V usage is TRBV7-8 and J usage is TRBJ2-7; TRBD1 aligns across 7 bases. Germline assignment: CDR1 SGHVS and CDR2 FQNEAQ. The CDR3 spans 15 residues. V lost 8 bases and J lost 3; bases outside the gene matches: 13. The CDR3 DNA follows: TGTGCCAGCTCCGGGGTGGGAGACAGGGTCTACGAGCAGTACTTC. Translating gives CASSGVGDRVYEQYF.

The rearrangement links TRBV7-2 to TRBJ2-1, with D possibly matching TRBD2 (6 bases). V lost 3 bases to trimming and J lost 7 bases, with 13 bases between them. The CDR3 extends over 14 amino acids. Germline CDR1 SGHTA, CDR2 FQGNSA. DNA for the CDR3: TGTGCCAGCAGCTTCTCAGGCGGGACTAATGAGCAGTTCTTC. Translated: CASSFSGGTNEQFF.

V gene TRBV11-2 combines with J gene TRBJ2-5, with unresolved D. V dropped 5 bases and J dropped 3 bases, with 7 bases sitting between them. CDR1 and CDR2 from the germline V gene are SGHAT and FQNNGV. This CDR3 has 12 residues. For the CDR3, the DNA is TGTGCCAGCAGCGTCCGCGAAGAGACCCAGTACTTC. As protein: CASSVREETQYF.

The CDR3 spells CASSQVPSATYEQYF. The CDR3 region has the DNA TGTGCCAGCAGCCAGGTCCCTAGCGCCACCTACGAGCAGTACTTC. The chain recombines TRBV7-2 with TRBJ2-7; D is possibly TRBD2 (6 bases). The germline V gene has CDR1 SGHTA and CDR2 FQGNSA. The CDR3 covers 15 residues. V was clipped by 5 bases and J by 2 bases, with 16 bases between them.

This sequence joins TRBV6-5 and TRBJ1-1; 7 positions agree with TRBD1. Germline V gene lookup returns CDR1 MNHEY and CDR2 SVGAGI. The V and J ends lost 7 bases and 3 bases, in that order; junction bases with no gene match: 11. This CDR3 spans 15 amino acids. CDR3 bases: TGTGCCAGCAAGGGCAGGGGGTATCGGGACACTGAAGCTTTCTTT. Encoded protein: CASKGRGYRDTEAFF.

A remark on this clone: The junction differs from germline at one of its ends, possibly a read error. V usage is TRBV30 and J usage is TRBJ2-5; 11 bases agree with TRBD1. CDR1 and CDR2 from the germline V gene are GTSNPN and SVGIG (reference sequence). The length of the CDR3 is 14 residues. As DNA, the CDR3 is TGTGCCTGGGGCAAGGGACAGGGGGAAGAGAGCCAGTACTTC. Translated, it gives CAWGKGQGEESQYF.

CDR3 in DNA: TGTGCCAGCTCACCCGGACAGGGTCAAGAGACTGAAGCTTTCTTT. As protein: CASSPGQGQETEAFF. V gene TRBV18 combines with J gene TRBJ1-1, with 8 bases that match TRBD1. Germline lookup yields CDR1 KGHSH and CDR2 LQKENI. This CDR3 contains 15 residues. J lost 5 bases, V lost 3 bases, and 8 bases had no gene match.

The chain carries TRBV4-3 and TRBJ2-7, with 9 positions matching TRBD2. J gave up 5 bases and V 0 bases, and 14 bases lay outside the gene matches. The germline V gene has CDR1 LGHNA and CDR2 YSLEER. The CDR3 covers 18 residues. DNA of the CDR3: TGCGCCAGCAGCCAAGATCCCATTAGCGGGGGCCTCCGGCACGAGCAGTACTTC. Amino acids: CASSQDPISGGLRHEQYF.

This clone has just a few counts. This chain uses TRBV14 with TRBJ1-3, with 9 bases fitting TRBD1. The CDR3 has 17 residues. Germline loops: CDR1 SGHDN, CDR2 FVKESK. V shed 0 bases and J 8 bases; nucleotides not matched to a gene: 11. CDR3 amino acids: CASSQDLADRGADTIYF. The CDR3 region has the DNA TGTGCCAGCAGCCAAGATTTAGCGGACAGGGGAGCGGACACCATATATTTT.

V usage is TRBV4-3 and J usage is TRBJ1-1; possible D gene TRBD1, 6 bases. Deletions cut 2 bases from V and 4 bases from J, with 11 bases between. CDR1 LGHNA and CDR2 YSLEER come from the germline V gene. The CDR3 length is 14 residues. The CDR3 loop is CASSQQIRGTEAFF. DNA for the CDR3: TGCGCCAGCAGCCAACAAATCAGGGGCACTGAAGCTTTCTTT.

This chain joins TRBV29-1 and TRBJ1-5, with D possibly TRBD1 on 5 matching bases. The CDR3 is made up of 13 amino acids. The V and J ends lost 2 bases and 7 bases respectively, with 12 bases between them. The V gene's germline CDR1 is SQVTM and CDR2 ANQGSEA. CDR3 region: CSVETGVGQPQHF. The DNA of the CDR3 is TGCAGCGTTGAAACAGGAGTTGGACAGCCCCAGCATTTT.

CDR3 nucleotide sequence: TGTGCCAGCAGTCCGACTTGGGGCCGTCGTGAAGCTTTCTTT. Translated: CASSPTWGRREAFF. This sequence joins TRBV2 and TRBJ1-1; TRBD1 is a possible D gene (5 bases). The CDR3 consists of 14 residues. CDR1 is SNHLY, CDR2 FYNNEI, per germline. V gave up 5 bases and J gave up 7 bases, with 17 bases separating them.